The T cell receptor (beta chain) under discussion was sequenced for a study of cytomegalovirus exposure and HLA in healthy donors. In the study overall: The Caucasian-associated ancestry cluster held roughly 78% of 398 genotyped donors.

In its sample, this clone was seen a few times. The antigen is not known. Germline lookup yields CDR1 KGHSH and CDR2 LQKENI. This CDR3 spans 16 amino acids. V was shortened by 1 base and J by 4 bases, with 16 bases between the two germline ends. Study conclusions and caveats: Earlier analysis yielded a pattern in which most TCR beta V segments were productive about 87% or about 30% of the time.

It was with 60 Vbeta and 13 Jbeta primers that the PCR ran. The assay was immunoSEQ multiplex PCR, and TCRdb's table has in-frame clones only and misses some. This sample has about 92,000 clones, with 55% to 75% found just once. The sequence was obtained from a man in his fifties in good health and CMV-seronegative. Sequencing used PBMCs. This chain links TRBV18 with TRBJ1-1, with a weak D call TRBD1 (6 bases). CDR3 protein: CASSPRSGGPSTEAFF. The DNA of the CDR3 is TGTGCCAGCTCACCACGGTCGGGGGGGCCGAGCACTGAAGCTTTCTTT.